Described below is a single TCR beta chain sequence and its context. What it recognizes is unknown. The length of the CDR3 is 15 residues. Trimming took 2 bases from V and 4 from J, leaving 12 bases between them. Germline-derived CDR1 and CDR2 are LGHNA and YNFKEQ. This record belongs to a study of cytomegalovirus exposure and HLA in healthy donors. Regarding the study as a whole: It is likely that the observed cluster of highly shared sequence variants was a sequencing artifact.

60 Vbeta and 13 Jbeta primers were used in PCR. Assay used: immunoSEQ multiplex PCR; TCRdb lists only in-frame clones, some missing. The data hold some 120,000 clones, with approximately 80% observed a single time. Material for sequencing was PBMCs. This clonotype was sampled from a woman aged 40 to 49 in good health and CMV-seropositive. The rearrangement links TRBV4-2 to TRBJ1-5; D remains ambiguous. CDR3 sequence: CASSQTPGGNQPQHF. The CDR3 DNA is TGTGCCAGCAGCCAAACCCCCGGAGGGAATCAGCCCCAGCATTTT.